These 20 T cell receptor beta chains share one sample of origin, sequenced in a study of Japanese encephalitis immunity and Zika vaccine responses. One entry per CDR3 protein results from TCRdb running MiXCR on the 5' RACE reads. This table has about 120 distinct CDR3 sequences, approximately 15% appearing once. Peptide pools at roughly 1 ug/mL each stimulated CFSE-labeled PBMCs over a roughly six-day culture. The sort collected unfixed, live, CD56-CD19-CD16-CD3+CD4+ CFSE-low proliferating CD4 T cells. The sequencing used antigen-activated CD4+ T cells from blood, cultured, collected during a Zika inactivated vaccine study. These receptors were obtained from an adult woman who received an inactivated Zika virus vaccine.

By its share, this clonotype is large. CDR3 region: CATSDGQGEGYTF. CDR3 sequence (DNA): TGTGCCACCAGTGACGGTCAAGGGGAGGGCTACACCTTC. This chain uses TRBV24-1 with TRBJ1-2; maybe TRBD1 (5 bases). Germline CDR1 KGHDR, CDR2 SFDVKD. The V gene lost 4 bases and the J gene lost 8 bases, with 13 bases spanning the gap. The CDR3 totals 13 residues.

The CDR3 coding sequence is TGTGCCAGCAGTGTAGGGATTGAACAGCCCCAGCATTTT. Translation: CASSVGIEQPQHF. This rearrangement joins TRBV2 to TRBJ1-5; unclear D gene. The CDR3 spans 13 residues. Germline loops: CDR1 SNHLY, CDR2 FYNNEI. The V end lost 4 bases, the J end lost 7 bases, and 11 bases lay between the germline ends.

By share, this clonotype ranks as large. The V gene is TRBV28, the J gene TRBJ1-4; 7 bases fit TRBD1. Germline CDR1 MDHEN, CDR2 SYDVKM. This CDR3 region has 19 residues. The J segment lost 0 bases and the V segment lost 5 bases, leaving 15 bases of the junction unmatched. The DNA for the CDR3 is TGTGCCAGCAGTGCGCCCTTCGGGGCAGGGGGTACAACTAATGAAAAACTGTTTTTT. Residues: CASSAPFGAGGTTNEKLFF.

This clonotype is termed large. The genes are TRBV3-1 and TRBJ1-3, with a weak D call TRBD1 (5 bases). Between the trimmed V and J ends, which lost 1 base and 1 base, there was a span of 11 bases. This CDR3 is 16 amino acids long. Germline-derived CDR1 and CDR2 are LGHDT and YNNKEL (reference sequence). CDR3 bases: TGTGCCAGCAGCCAAGGGACATCCGGATCTGGAAACACCATATATTTT. Protein sequence: CASSQGTSGSGNTIYF. Based on the CDR3 plus reference TRBV3-1 and TRBJ1-3, the full variable domain is DTAVSQTPKYLVTQMGNDKSIKCEQNLGHDTMYWYKQDSKKFLKIMFSYNNKELIINETVPNRFSPKSPDKAHLNLHINSLELGDSAVYFCASSQGTSGSGNTIYFGEGSWLTVV.

The V and J genes are TRBV12-3 or TRBV12-4 and TRBJ1-4, with D possibly matching TRBD1 (6 bases). This CDR3 region has 18 residues. The ends were cut back, 2 bases at V and 4 bases at J, with 20 bases in the middle. In nucleotides, the CDR3 is TGTGCCAGCAGTTTATTTGGCCTGGGGGCGCGCAGTAATGAAAAACTGTTTTTT. Its protein product is CASSLFGLGARSNEKLFF.

Judged by abundance, this clonotype is large (0.1 to 1%). This rearrangement joins TRBV4-1 to TRBJ1-2; D gene unclear. The CDR3 covers 17 residues. Germline V CDR1 and CDR2: MGHRA, YSYEKL. V dropped 0 bases and J dropped 3 bases, with 17 bases sitting between them. CDR3 loop: CASSQDRPRGLDYGYTF. The CDR3 DNA is TGCGCCAGCAGCCAAGATAGGCCTCGGGGATTGGACTATGGCTACACCTTC.

This clonotype ranks as large. The chain combines TRBV28 with TRBJ2-3; 9 bases match TRBD1. Germline V CDR1 and CDR2: MDHEN, SYDVKM. J lost 5 bases, V lost 3 bases, and 15 bases had no gene match. This CDR3 spans 18 amino acids. CDR3 in DNA: TGTGCCAGCAGTTTTTCTGATTATACAGGGGGCCATTTAGATACGCAGTATTTT. As protein: CASSFSDYTGGHLDTQYF.

The chain carries TRBV7-6 and TRBJ2-1; D is unresolved. This CDR3 is 13 amino acids long. Trimming left V 2 bases short and J 7 bases short, with 9 bases between. CDR1 is SGHVS and CDR2 is FNYEAQ in the germline V gene. For the CDR3, the DNA is TGTGCCAGCAGCTTACCCTCGGTGAATGAGCAGTTCTTC. It translates to CASSLPSVNEQFF.

The rearrangement joins TRBV12-3 or TRBV12-4 to TRBJ2-2; 7 nucleotides line up with TRBD1. The CDR3 covers 15 residues. V shed 8 bases and J 5 bases; nucleotides not matched to a gene: 11. The CDR3 DNA follows: TGTGCCAGCGGACAGACAGGGTGGTTTACCGGGGAGCTGTTTTTT. This gives the protein CASGQTGWFTGELFF.

By proportion, this clonotype is medium-sized. CDR3 protein: CASSDDRTEAFF. Here the CDR3 DNA reads TGTGCCAGCAGTGATGACAGGACTGAAGCTTTCTTT. The chain is built from TRBV2 and TRBJ1-1, with TRBD1 as a possible D gene (6 bases). Germline lookup yields CDR1 SNHLY and CDR2 FYNNEI. V was cut by 3 bases and J by 5 bases, with 7 bases left in between. The CDR3 is 12 amino acids.

This clonotype is labeled large. One junction end disagrees with the germline gene, perhaps due to a read error. The chain has TRBV10-1 and TRBJ1-1; D uncertain. CDR3 size: 13 residues. CDR1 and CDR2 from the germline V gene are WNHNN and SYGVQD (reference sequence). CDR3 nucleotide sequence: TGCGCCAGCACTGAGTCTATGAACACTGAAGCTTTCTTT. Translated, it gives CASTESMNTEAFF.

By share of the sample, this clonotype is large. This chain uses TRBV6-5 with TRBJ2-7; the D is unclear. CDR3 size: 12 residues. Germline assignment: CDR1 MNHEY and CDR2 SVGAGI. V lost 5 bases and J lost 2, with 7 bases in between. CDR3 sequence reads: CASSRPPYEQYF. CDR3 nucleotide sequence: TGTGCCAGCAGTCGACCCCCCTACGAGCAGTACTTC.

This chain connects TRBV29-1 to TRBJ2-2; 7 nucleotides line up with TRBD1. Per germline, CDR1 SQVTM and CDR2 ANQGSEA. The CDR3 totals 13 residues. Trimming cost V 6 bases and J 2 bases; bases outside gene matches: 3. As DNA, the CDR3 is TGCAGCGTGGGACAGCAAAACACCGGGGAGCTGTTTTTT. Its translation is CSVGQQNTGELFF.

Within the sample, this clonotype is hyperexpanded. The chain employs TRBV5-1 and TRBJ2-1, with TRBD1 as a possible D gene (6 bases). The length of the CDR3 is 15 residues. The germline V gene has CDR1 SGHRS and CDR2 YFSETQ. V lost 2 bases to trimming and J lost 2 bases, with 11 bases between them. The CDR3 sequence is CASSFRDTTYNEQFF. DNA of the CDR3: TGCGCCAGCAGCTTCCGGGACACCACCTACAATGAGCAGTTCTTC.

By share of the sample, this clonotype is medium-sized. V and J are TRBV24-1 and TRBJ2-7; D may correspond to TRBD1 or TRBD2 (5 bases each). The CDR3 contains 19 residues. Trimming stripped 1 base from V and 1 base from J, with 22 bases between. In germline, CDR1 is KGHDR, CDR2 SFDVKD. CDR3 nucleotides: TGTGCCACCAGTGATTTCCCCCCCACGGCAGGGTGGGAGTCCTACGAGCAGTACTTC. Encoded protein: CATSDFPPTAGWESYEQYF.

This clonotype is categorized as large. The genes are TRBV29-1 and TRBJ1-2; TRBD1 matches at 7 bases. V lost 4 bases, J lost 8 bases, and 10 bases stayed unmatched. Per the germline V gene, CDR1 is SQVTM and CDR2 is ANQGSEA. The length of the CDR3 is 13 residues. The CDR3 coding sequence is TGCAGCGTTGCCCATGACAGGGAAGGCGGCTACACCTTC. Amino acid sequence: CSVAHDREGGYTF.

Judged by abundance, this clonotype is hyperexpanded. The rearrangement uses TRBV19 and TRBJ2-1, with TRBD1 as a possible D gene (5 bases). Germline-derived CDR1 and CDR2 are LNHDA and SQIVND (reference sequence). The CDR3 totals 14 residues. Trimming took off 4 bases at V and 3 bases at J, with 10 bases between the two ends. CDR3 protein: CASSKQGGYNEQFF. The DNA of the CDR3 is TGTGCCAGTAGTAAGCAGGGTGGCTACAATGAGCAGTTCTTC.

This clonotype is categorized as medium-sized (0.01 to 0.1%). The J gene is TRBJ1-5, the V gene TRBV24-1, with a weak D call TRBD1 (5 bases). The V end lost 3 bases, the J end lost 3 bases, and 11 bases lay between the germline ends. CDR1 and CDR2 from the germline V gene are KGHDR and SFDVKD. CDR3 size: 15 residues. In DNA, the CDR3 is TGTGCCACCAGTGATACGACAGTCACCAATCAGCCCCAGCATTTT. Protein sequence: CATSDTTVTNQPQHF.

This clonotype is classed as hyperexpanded. The rearrangement joins TRBV25-1 to TRBJ1-1; no reliable D call. Germline loops: CDR1 MGHDK, CDR2 SYGVNS. The V and J ends lost 5 bases and 2 bases respectively, with 9 bases between them. The CDR3 is 13 residues long. CDR3 nucleotide sequence: TGTGCCAGCAGTATCCCCTCTAACACTGAAGCTTTCTTT. The encoded protein is CASSIPSNTEAFF. The full variable domain, completed using reference TRBV25-1 and TRBJ1-1, is EADIYQTPRYLVIGTGKKITLECSQTMGHDKMYWYQQDPGMELHLIHYSYGVNSTEKGDLSSESTVSRIRTEHFPLTLESARPSHTSQYLCASSIPSNTEAFFGQGTRLTVV.

By proportion, this clonotype is medium-sized. CDR3 residues: CASSLAGTYYEQYF. CDR3 nucleotides: TGTGCCAGCAGCTTAGCTGGGACTTACTACGAGCAGTACTTC. This sequence joins TRBV7-2 and TRBJ2-7; possibly TRBD2 for D (6 bases). V was pared by 0 bases and J by 3 bases, with 9 bases between. Germline values: CDR1 SGHTA, CDR2 FQGNSA. The CDR3 spans 14 residues.